The source of this TCR beta chain is a study of T-cell memory formation after mild COVID-19. Notes on the study in general: Contracting CD4+ clones sat mainly in CM and EM; CD8+ in EMRA. Some SARS-CoV-2-responding clones were already detected in memory before infection. SARS-CoV-2 specificity was not confirmed for second-wave clones peaking on day 37.

This clonotype was seen only a few times. The antigen remains undetermined. Each CDR3 protein is one row after TCRdb ran MiXCR on the 5' RACE reads. The table lists hundreds of thousands of distinct CDR3 sequences, around 17% of them singletons, with 9.5% to 15% in the top ten. The ends were cut back, 8 bases at V and 4 bases at J, with 16 bases in the middle. This CDR3 region has 14 residues. From germline, CDR1 is ENHRY and CDR2 SYGVKD. The gene calls are TRBV10-3 and TRBJ2-3, with a tentative D call TRBD2 (6 bases). Material for sequencing was PBMCs or a T cell subset sorted from them (not recorded which). The receptor comes from an adult woman who had mild COVID-19 (a few samples of this study predate the infection). Cell type and time point are not known. Written as DNA, the CDR3 is TGTGCCATCTCGCCGGGGGTCAATCCAGATACGCAGTATTTT. This codes for CAISPGVNPDTQYF.